The 23 T cell receptor beta chains below all came from one sample that was sequenced in a study of Graves' ophthalmopathy and Graves' hyperthyroidism. The study amplified TCR beta CDR3 regions using RNA transcripts. HTBI primers were used in a first-round RT-PCR, which preceded a second-round multiplex PCR. A single record per CDR3 protein comes from TCRdb applying MiXCR to the multiplex PCR reads. In the table there are some 750,000 distinct CDR3 sequences, 35% to 50% of which are singletons. The sequenced material came from peripheral blood. Source of these receptors: an adult man with Graves' ophthalmopathy.

This clonotype has just a few counts. This chain links TRBV6-6 with TRBJ2-5, with TRBD1 identical over 10 bases. J gave up 5 bases and V 6 bases, and 15 bases lay outside the gene matches. The CDR3 extends over 17 amino acids. CDR1 and CDR2 from the germline V gene are MNHNY and SVGAGI (reference sequence). In nucleotides, the CDR3 is TGTGCCAGCAGCTTAGGCTACAGGAGGACAGGGGGGGAGACCCAGTACTTC. This gives the protein CASSLGYRRTGGETQYF.

This clonotype has just a few counts. The chain carries TRBV19 and TRBJ2-7, with TRBD1 identical over 7 bases. After removal of 5 bases from V and 2 bases from J, the junction contained 6 bases not matched to a gene. The CDR3 runs 14 residues. The germline gives CDR1 LNHDA, CDR2 SQIVND (reference sequence). CDR3: CASSSTGYTYEQYF. DNA for the CDR3: TGTGCCAGTAGTTCGACAGGGTACACCTACGAGCAGTACTTC.

This rearrangement joins TRBV20-1 to TRBJ2-6; no reliable D call. CDR3 length: 16 residues. Between the trimmed V and J ends, which lost 3 bases and 3 bases, there was a span of 15 bases. Per the germline V gene, CDR1 is DFQATT and CDR2 is SNEGSKA (reference sequence). CDR3 DNA: TGCAGTGCTAGGAACACAGCTAACTATGGGGCCAACGTCCTGACTTTC. The encoded protein is CSARNTANYGANVLTF.

V is TRBV4-3 and J is TRBJ1-1; D may be TRBD1 (5 bases). This CDR3 contains 13 residues. Trimming shortened V by 0 bases and J by 11 bases, and 13 bases separated the two germline ends. In germline, CDR1 is LGHNA, CDR2 YSLEER. In nucleotides, the CDR3 is TGCGCCAGCAGCCAAGAGACGGAGGGGAAGGCTTTCTTT. Its translation: CASSQETEGKAFF.

The V call is TRBV25-1, the J call TRBJ1-6; a weak D match, TRBD1 (6 bases). The CDR3 consists of 13 residues. The germline gives CDR1 MGHDK, CDR2 SYGVNS. Trimming took 1 base from V and 10 from J, leaving 8 bases between them. CDR3 DNA sequence: TGTGCCAGCAGTGAATTAGGGGGGTCACCCCTCCACTTT. Amino acid sequence: CASSELGGSPLHF.

CDR3 loop: CASSFPPGSMNTEAFF. CDR3 coding DNA: TGTGCCAGCAGTTTTCCGCCAGGGTCCATGAACACTGAAGCTTTCTTT. V gene TRBV25-1 combines with J gene TRBJ1-1; TRBD1 might be the D (5 bases). The germline gives CDR1 MGHDK, CDR2 SYGVNS. The ends were cut back, 5 bases at V and 0 bases at J, with 16 bases in the middle. The CDR3 extends over 16 amino acids.

The chain carries TRBV9 and TRBJ2-7; a possible D gene is TRBD2 (7 bases). The CDR3 totals 15 residues. V was clipped by 7 bases and J by 2 bases, with 19 bases between them. CDR1 SGDLS and CDR2 YYNGEE come from the germline V gene. The CDR3 protein is CASETRGGGPYEQYF. Written as DNA, the CDR3 is TGTGCCAGCGAAACCCGGGGAGGGGGTCCCTACGAGCAGTACTTC.

The chain carries TRBV6-5 and TRBJ2-2; D might be TRBD1 or TRBD2, each matching 5 bases. From germline, CDR1 is MNHEY and CDR2 SVGAGI. CDR3 length: 16 amino acids. Trimming shortened V by 6 bases and J by 0 bases, and 14 bases separated the two germline ends. As DNA, the CDR3 is TGTGCCAGCAGGCTGGGACCCCAGACGAACACCGGGGAGCTGTTTTTT. Translating it yields CASRLGPQTNTGELFF.

As for this clonotype: The junction and the germline gene differ at one end; a read error may be behind it. J is TRBJ1-2 and V is TRBV10-3, with a weak D call TRBD1 (5 bases). Germline CDR1 ENHRY, CDR2 SYGVKD. CDR3 length: 14 amino acids. The CDR3 loop reads CASSYEGDGYGYTF. Here the CDR3 DNA reads TGTGCCAGCAGTTACGAAGGGGATGGCTATGGCTACACCTTC.

The V and J genes are TRBV11-2 and TRBJ1-2, with 8 bases lining up with TRBD1. CDR1 is SGHAT and CDR2 is FQNNGV in the germline V gene. CDR3 length: 14 residues. V was clipped by 5 bases and J by 7 bases; unmatched bases: 9. CDR3 coding DNA: TGTGCCAGCAGCCCAGGACCGACAGGGGTTGGCTACACCTTC. Translated: CASSPGPTGVGYTF.

The rearrangement links TRBV7-9 to TRBJ2-5, with 7 bases matching TRBD2. Trimming removed 3 bases from V and 7 bases from J; junction bases left unmatched: 26. The CDR3 length is 20 residues. Looked up from germline, CDR1 is SEHNR and CDR2 is FQNEAQ (reference sequence). CDR3 loop: CASSLDRTVGLGGRGGTQYF. CDR3 DNA: TGTGCCAGCAGCTTGGACCGGACCGTTGGACTCGGCGGGAGAGGCGGGACCCAGTACTTC.

This clonotype was seen repeatedly, ten times or more. This sequence joins TRBV10-3 and TRBJ2-2; 9 positions agree with TRBD1. Losses at the gene ends were 8 bases for V and 7 bases for J; bases not matched to a gene: 5. The CDR3 spans 13 residues. CDR1 is ENHRY and CDR2 is SYGVKD in the germline V gene. The CDR3 here is CAIAGQGGGELFF. Here the CDR3 DNA reads TGTGCCATCGCGGGACAGGGCGGCGGGGAGCTGTTTTTT.

V gene TRBV7-9 combines with J gene TRBJ2-2, with D perhaps TRBD2 (6 bases). V lost 5 bases and J lost 1, with 17 bases in between. CDR3 length equals 17 residues. The germline V gene has CDR1 SEHNR and CDR2 FQNEAQ (reference sequence). The CDR3 sequence: CASSQGGEPGNTGELFF. The CDR3 coding sequence is TGTGCCAGCAGCCAAGGAGGGGAACCCGGGAACACCGGGGAGCTGTTTTTT.

V usage is TRBV9 and J usage is TRBJ2-7, with a tentative D call TRBD1 (5 bases). CDR3 length: 13 residues. With 4 bases removed from V and 4 bases from J, the gap between germline ends came to 12 bases. CDR1 SGDLS and CDR2 YYNGEE come from the germline V gene. CDR3 DNA sequence: TGTGCCAGCAGCTTAGGGGCCTTATACGAGCAGTACTTC. The encoded protein is CASSLGALYEQYF.

This clonotype was observed a few times. A junction boundary mismatches the germline segment, possibly from a read error. The chain joins TRBV10-3 to TRBJ1-2; D remains ambiguous. Looked up from germline, CDR1 is ENHRY and CDR2 is SYGVKD. There are 13 residues in the CDR3. This CDR3 reads CASSYLPTNGYTF. DNA of the CDR3: TGTGCCAGCAGTTACTTACCAACAAATGGCTACACCTTC.

This clonotype was detected ten times or more. The chain combines TRBV7-9 with TRBJ1-6; tentatively, D is TRBD1 (5 bases). CDR1 is SEHNR and CDR2 is FQNEAQ in the germline V gene (reference sequence). V was pared by 2 bases and J by 14 bases, with 13 bases between. CDR3 length: 13 residues. The CDR3: CASSLIQGESLHF. The CDR3 coding sequence is TGTGCCAGCAGCTTAATTCAGGGAGAATCCCTCCACTTT.

The rearrangement links TRBV25-1 to TRBJ2-2; D not certain. This CDR3 is 14 amino acids long. Germline V gives CDR1 MGHDK, CDR2 SYGVNS. CDR3 sequence (DNA): TGTGCTAGGAACAGCTCCAAAAACACCGGGGAGCTGTTTTTT. Translating gives CARNSSKNTGELFF.

This clonotype appeared a few times. V gene TRBV15 combines with J gene TRBJ2-2, with TRBD1 matching 9 bases. This CDR3 comprises 15 residues. Germline CDR1 and CDR2: LNHNV and YYDKDF (reference sequence). V shed 6 bases, J shed 3 bases, and the junction held 5 bases outside the gene matches. CDR3 DNA sequence: TGTGCCACCAGACGGACAGGGGATCACACCGGGGAGCTGTTTTTT. Translating gives CATRRTGDHTGELFF.

The gene calls are TRBV10-3 and TRBJ1-5, with D perhaps matching TRBD1 (5 bases). The CDR3 is 14 residues long. Germline V gives CDR1 ENHRY, CDR2 SYGVKD. With 4 bases removed from V and 5 bases from J, the gap between germline ends came to 12 bases. CDR3 bases: TGTGCCATCAGTGGGCCAGGGTTGCATCAGCCCCAGCATTTT. Protein product: CAISGPGLHQPQHF.

This clonotype was counted at least ten times. This sequence joins TRBV2 and TRBJ1-1; tentative D call: TRBD1 (5 bases). The V gene's germline CDR1 is SNHLY and CDR2 FYNNEI. Trimming shortened V by 5 bases and J by 3 bases, and 10 bases separated the two germline ends. The CDR3 covers 13 residues. The CDR3 sequence: CASSSDRYTEAFF. The CDR3 DNA reads as TGTGCCAGCAGTAGTGACAGATACACTGAAGCTTTCTTT.

This clonotype was observed a handful of times. One end of the junction fails to match germline, which may point to a read error. This CDR3 is CASSPWDNYYEQYF. CDR3 nucleotides: TGTGCCAGCAGCCCGTGGGACAATTACTACGAGCAGTACTTC. The chain couples TRBV5-1 to TRBJ2-7; possible D gene TRBD1, 6 bases. The germline V gene has CDR1 SGHRS and CDR2 YFSETQ. There are 14 residues in the CDR3.

There are a few counts of this clonotype. The genes are TRBV19 and TRBJ1-2, with a possible D match to TRBD1 (6 bases). Germline values: CDR1 LNHDA, CDR2 SQIVND (reference sequence). CDR3 length: 15 amino acids. Trimming took 7 bases from V and 1 from J, leaving 16 bases between them. CDR3 DNA: TGTGCCAGTACGGGGGCGAGGTTTGGTAACTATGGCTACACCTTC. This codes for CASTGARFGNYGYTF.

The chain employs TRBV5-4 and TRBJ2-7, with D perhaps matching TRBD1 (5 bases). CDR3 length: 13 residues. Germline V CDR1 and CDR2: SGHNT, YYREEE (reference sequence). V was trimmed by 1 base and J by 6 bases, leaving 11 bases between them. The CDR3 region has the DNA TGTGCCAGCAGCTTGAGACAGTCGGGCGAGCAGTACTTC. It translates to CASSLRQSGEQYF.